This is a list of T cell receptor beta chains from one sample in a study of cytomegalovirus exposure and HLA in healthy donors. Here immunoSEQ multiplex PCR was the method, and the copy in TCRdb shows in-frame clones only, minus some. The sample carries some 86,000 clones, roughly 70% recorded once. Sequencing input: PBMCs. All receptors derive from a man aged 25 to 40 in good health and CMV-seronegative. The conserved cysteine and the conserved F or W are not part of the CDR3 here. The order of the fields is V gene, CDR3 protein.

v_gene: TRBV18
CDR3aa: ASSPTTGGDYGYT

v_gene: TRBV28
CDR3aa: ASSLLYPNTGELF

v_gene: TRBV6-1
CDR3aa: ASSDDGTAEAF

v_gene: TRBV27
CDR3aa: ASSFLARGEQF

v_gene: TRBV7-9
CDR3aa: ASSSTGIHSNQPQH

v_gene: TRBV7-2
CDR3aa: ASSPGTSGGGHEQY

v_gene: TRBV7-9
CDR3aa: ATREGSYEQY

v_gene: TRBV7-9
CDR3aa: SSSPLGGKLF

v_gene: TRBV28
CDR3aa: ASSPADTSNQPQH

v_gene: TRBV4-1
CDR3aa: ASSQGRVKGAYNEQF

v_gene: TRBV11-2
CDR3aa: ASSLAAGQGYSGNTIY

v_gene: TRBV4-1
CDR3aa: ASSQYLGGGYEQY

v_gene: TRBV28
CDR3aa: ASSLRPADTGELF

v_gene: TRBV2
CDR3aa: ASMVTGGHEQY

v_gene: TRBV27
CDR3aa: ASRGPRQGWAGELF

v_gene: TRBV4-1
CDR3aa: ASSQGNRYGYT

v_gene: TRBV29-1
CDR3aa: SAITDSSNQPQH

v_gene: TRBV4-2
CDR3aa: ASSQDGLAGGTDTQY

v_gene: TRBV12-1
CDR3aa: ASSPGGRFAKNIQY

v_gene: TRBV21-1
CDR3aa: ASSKERSGSPPEQY

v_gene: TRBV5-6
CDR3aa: ASSLARQGLDNEKLF

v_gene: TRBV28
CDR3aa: ASSPSLGRDNLYEQY

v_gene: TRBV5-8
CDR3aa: ASRRTGDTEAF

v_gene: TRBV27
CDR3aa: ASSLTGREQY

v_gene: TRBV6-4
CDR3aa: ASSEQKNTEAF

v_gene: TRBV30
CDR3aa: AWSEVGVGSNYGYT

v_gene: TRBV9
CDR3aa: ASSVAGTGSYEQY

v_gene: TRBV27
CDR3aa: ASTKGGTNEQF

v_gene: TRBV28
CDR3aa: ASSSTPRDRGWGQPQH

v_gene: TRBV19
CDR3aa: ASSPFLLGGGNEQF

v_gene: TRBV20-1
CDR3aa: SAYRGSEQY

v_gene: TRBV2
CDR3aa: ASSLTENTEAF

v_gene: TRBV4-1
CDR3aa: ASSQLGREVLETQY

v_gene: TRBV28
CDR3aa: ASSTRQAGPYEQY

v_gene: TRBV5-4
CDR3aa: ASSLGQGFGNTIY

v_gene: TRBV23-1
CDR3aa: ASSPTGDNEKLF

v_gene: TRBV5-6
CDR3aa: ASSGGREGDEQY